This entry is about one T cell receptor beta chain. Its antigen remains unidentified. These data come from a study of shared clonotypes between healthy human individuals. Study-wide findings and caveats: Compared with memory subsets, naive subsets generally had larger estimated richness. Sharing of clonotypes among donors was expected to vary with sequencing depth. A handful of donors showed sharing of about 4.7% of naive CD4 clonotypes.

Produced via immunoSEQ multiplex PCR; TCRdb's table is partial and in-frame only. The sample consists of some 1.4 million clones, roughly 96% of them appearing once. Germline V gene lookup returns CDR1 SGHRS and CDR2 YFSETQ. CDR3 length: 13 amino acids. The V and J ends lost 0 bases and 8 bases respectively, with 11 bases between them. All the donors were Caucasian adults who lived in Nashville, Tennessee. J is TRBJ1-1 and V is TRBV5-1; no clear D. Sequencing input: naive CD4+ T cells sorted from blood. The subset is: CD45RA+ positively selected. The TCR comes from a man aged 30 to 39 in good health. The CDR3 region has the DNA TGCGCCAGCAGCTTGGACTTCCCGATGGAAGCTTTCTTT. As protein: CASSLDFPMEAFF.